This TCR beta chain was sequenced for a study of T cell responses to AZD1222 COVID-19 vaccine. General observations from the study: Females outnumbered males among donors, who were mostly white British; clonal diversity was possibly underestimated.

Method: immunoSEQ multiplex PCR; TCRdb's copy keeps in-frame clones and lacks some. Of around 170,000 clones listed, 90% were seen once; the top ten hold around 1.5%. Trimming shortened V by 7 bases and J by 3 bases, and 15 bases separated the two germline ends. Germline CDR1 is LNHDA and CDR2 is SQIVND (reference sequence). CDR3 length: 15 amino acids. Comments on this clone: Its antigen remains unidentified.

Sequences were derived from peripheral blood, sampled on day 0 of AZD1222 vaccination. This chain links TRBV19 with TRBJ1-4, with no clear D. The receptor's source is an adult in good health. CDR3 coding DNA: TGTGCCAGTAACAAACGAGAGCTTGCTAATGAAAAACTGTTTTTT. This gives the protein CASNKRELANEKLFF.